This TCR beta chain was identified in a study of cytomegalovirus exposure and HLA in healthy donors. Study details: Prior work identified 117 million unique TCR beta sequences in 150 million to 200 million T cells. Samples from HLA-typed donors yielded 85 million to 95 million unique TCRs in an early data release.

General study results and limits: Accounts indicate the classifier identified cytomegalovirus status with strong specificity and sensitivity. Solely CMV serostatus was available to characterize immune exposure.

The primer mix had 60 Vbeta and 13 Jbeta primers. The protocol was immunoSEQ multiplex PCR, while the TCRdb copy is restricted to in-frame clones and leaves out a portion. The sample has around 190,000 clones, about 88% seen once. Comment on this clone: Its specificity is unknown.

The receptor was isolated from a woman aged 25 to 45 in good health and CMV-seronegative. The sequenced sample consisted of PBMCs.

CDR3 loop: CASSGAAGENTGELFF. The DNA for the CDR3 is TGTGCCAGCAGCGGCGCCGCGGGGGAGAACACCGGGGAGCTGTTTTTT. The genes are TRBV9 and TRBJ2-2; 7 nucleotides match TRBD2. The trim removed 3 bases at V and 1 base at J, leaving 6 bases unmatched. The germline CDR1 and CDR2 sequences are SGDLS and YYNGEE. The CDR3 loop spans 16 amino acids.